There are a few counts of the clone carrying this T cell receptor (beta chain). The CDR3 has 15 residues. V lost 5 bases and J 0 bases, leaving 11 bases between the germline ends. The germline gives CDR1 ENHRY, CDR2 SYGVKD. MiXCR, run by TCRdb on the RACE reads, gives a single entry per CDR3 protein. The sample includes around 300,000 distinct CDR3 sequences, approximately 7.5% of them seen just once. Time point given: pre-sensitization, week 0. The treatment: therapeutic diphenylcyclopropenone sensitization with weekly scalp DPC. The sample originates from a study of human T cells and chemical hapten exposure.

The sample consisted of whole blood, taken in connection with sensitization to the hapten diphenylcyclopropenone (DPC). The source is a man aged 18 to 30 with alopecia areata. Some clones in this sample may be carry-over from other donors' samples. The V and J genes are TRBV10-3 and TRBJ2-1, with D possibly matching TRBD1 (5 bases). DNA for the CDR3: TGTGCCATCAGTATGGGGCCAAGCTCCTACAATGAGCAGTTCTTC. It specifies CAISMGPSSYNEQFF.